One sample yielded the 16 T cell receptor beta chains listed below, sequenced in a study of naive and memory T cell subsets. Reverse transcription of blood and skin TCR RNA was primed at alpha and beta constant regions. TCRdb recomputed calls from the UMI-ligation and nested PCR reads with MiXCR, one row per CDR3 protein. Here the sample spans fewer than 20,000 distinct CDR3 sequences, 9.5% being singletons. Stated treatment: skin biopsy from PPD injection site in Mantoux-positive individual. Reverse transcription used DNase-treated unsorted total RNA, aiming for roughly 1 to 1000 ng. The sequences come from skin, collected from a tuberculin skin test site. These receptors all come from an adult in good health.

By sample share, this clonotype is medium-sized. The chain combines TRBV7-2 with TRBJ2-7, with 8 bases fitting TRBD2. Germline V gene sequence: CDR1 SGHTA, CDR2 FQGNSA. The CDR3 has 15 amino acids. After removal of 2 bases from V and 4 bases from J, the junction contained 7 bases not matched to a gene. The CDR3 reads CASSLPGGAGYEQYF. The CDR3 bases are TGTGCCAGCAGCTTACCGGGGGGGGCCGGTTACGAGCAGTACTTC.

V is TRBV6-5 and J is TRBJ2-3; weak D call: TRBD1 (6 bases). CDR3 length: 14 amino acids. Germline V lookup: CDR1 MNHEY, CDR2 SVGAGI. The germline V and J ends were trimmed by 6 bases and 4 bases, with 14 bases remaining between them. The CDR3: CASRGYRAPDTQYF. CDR3 nucleotides: TGTGCCAGCAGAGGGTACAGGGCCCCAGATACGCAGTATTTT.

V gene TRBV6-1 combines with J gene TRBJ1-5; a weak D match, TRBD1 (6 bases). Germline CDR1 reads MNHNS; CDR2 reads SASEGT. Trimming stripped 6 bases from V and 5 bases from J, with 26 bases between. CDR3 length equals 18 residues. The CDR3, as DNA: TGTGCCAGCAGAGCACCCTATTCCCTCTGGGACACAGATCAGCCCCAGCATTTT. It yields the protein CASRAPYSLWDTDQPQHF.

Ten or more counts support this clonotype. The chain joins TRBV7-2 to TRBJ1-5; 9 bases align to TRBD1. V gave up 1 base and J gave up 2 bases; unmatched junction bases: 0. The CDR3 has 15 amino acids. Germline values: CDR1 SGHTA, CDR2 FQGNSA. This chain's CDR3 is CASSLGTGGNQPQHF. The CDR3, as DNA: TGTGCCAGCAGCTTAGGGACAGGGGGCAATCAGCCCCAGCATTTT.

This chain links TRBV12-3 or TRBV12-4 with TRBJ2-7; 7 bases agree with TRBD2. Trimming took 6 bases from V and 2 from J; bases not matched to a gene: 7. This CDR3 is built from 14 residues. CDR3 protein: CASSPASGPYEQYF. The CDR3 nucleotides are TGTGCCAGCAGCCCAGCTAGCGGTCCCTACGAGCAGTACTTC.

The V and J genes are TRBV28 and TRBJ2-7, with TRBD2 identical over 7 bases. This CDR3 region has 14 residues. Trimming removed 3 bases from V and 3 bases from J; junction bases left unmatched: 5. Germline V gives CDR1 MDHEN, CDR2 SYDVKM. Here the CDR3 reads CASSFSLAVYEQYF. CDR3 nucleotides: TGTGCCAGCAGTTTTTCGCTAGCGGTCTACGAGCAGTACTTC.

This chain links TRBV28 with TRBJ2-2, with D perhaps being TRBD1 or TRBD2 (5 bases each). The CDR3 is 16 amino acids. Between the trimmed V and J ends, which lost 5 bases and 3 bases, there was a span of 16 bases. Per the germline V gene, CDR1 is MDHEN and CDR2 is SYDVKM. The CDR3 DNA sequence: TGTGCCAGCAGTACAAGGGACCCTATTCACACCGGGGAGCTGTTTTTT. It yields the protein CASSTRDPIHTGELFF.

This clonotype was counted many times. J is TRBJ2-1 and V is TRBV6-2 or TRBV6-3; a possible D gene is TRBD2 (5 bases). Between the trimmed V and J ends, which lost 6 bases and 7 bases, there was a span of 10 bases. The CDR3 sequence is 12 residues long. Germline-derived CDR1 and CDR2 are MNHEY and SVGEGT. CDR3 DNA sequence: TGTGCCAGCAGCAAACGAGGGAATGAGCAGTTCTTC. It translates to CASSKRGNEQFF.

CDR3 sequence (DNA): TGTGCCAGCAGCTCCCTCGGTGGGGGGCCCCGAGACTCTGAAAACACCATATATTTT. Translated: CASSSLGGGPRDSENTIYF. The chain uses TRBV21-1 and TRBJ1-3; the table's TRBD1 call for D was not verified on the DNA. TRBV21-1 is reported as a pseudogene. This CDR3 has 19 amino acids.

This clonotype was seen a handful of times. The chain uses TRBV14 and TRBJ2-2; TRBD2 agrees at 8 bases. V lost 4 bases, J lost 7 bases, and 14 bases stayed unmatched. The CDR3 is 17 residues long. Looked up from germline, CDR1 is SGHDN and CDR2 is FVKESK. The CDR3 loop reads CASSPRLAGHQGGELFF. The CDR3 bases are TGTGCCAGCAGCCCCCGGCTAGCGGGCCACCAAGGCGGGGAGCTGTTTTTT.

V is TRBV12-3 or TRBV12-4 and J is TRBJ2-1; 9 bases line up with TRBD2. The CDR3 spans 17 residues. V was clipped by 6 bases and J by 3 bases; unmatched bases: 12. CDR3 sequence: CASRKGRGGQFYNEQFF. In DNA, the CDR3 is TGTGCCAGCAGAAAAGGGCGGGGGGGCCAATTCTACAATGAGCAGTTCTTC.

This clonotype was seen a handful of times. A much larger clone differs by one base, so this may be a read error. The J gene is TRBJ1-1, the V gene TRBV29-1; D not resolved. V lost 3 bases and J lost 1, with 9 bases in between. This CDR3 has 13 amino acids. Germline V gene lookup returns CDR1 SQVTM and CDR2 ANQGSEA. CDR3 region: CSVDKDRNTEAFF. CDR3 DNA sequence: TGCAGCGTTGATAAGGACCGGAACACTGAAGCTTTCTTT.

By share, this clonotype ranks as medium-sized. The J gene is TRBJ1-6, the V gene TRBV6-2 or TRBV6-3; D is possibly TRBD1 (6 bases). Germline V gives CDR1 MNHEY, CDR2 SVGEGT. This CDR3 has 14 residues. V was cut by 1 base and J by 11 bases, with 12 bases left in between. The CDR3: CASSYWGASAPLHF. In DNA form, the CDR3 reads TGTGCCAGCAGTTACTGGGGGGCTTCGGCACCCCTCCACTTT.

In its sample, this clonotype was seen many times. The chain uses TRBV12-3 or TRBV12-4 and TRBJ2-3; 7 bases align to TRBD1. Trimming removed 1 base from V and 4 bases from J; junction bases left unmatched: 2. This CDR3 comprises 14 residues. The CDR3 DNA reads as TGTGCCAGCAGTTTAGACAGGGGTTCAGATACGCAGTATTTT. Encoded protein: CASSLDRGSDTQYF.

In this sample, this clonotype turned up a few times. The V call is TRBV7-2, the J call TRBJ2-4; D call uncertain. Trimming removed 2 bases from V and 5 bases from J, with 13 bases in between. CDR1 is SGHTA, CDR2 FQGNSA, per germline. The CDR3 covers 15 residues. CDR3 bases: TGTGCCAGCAGCTTACAGTACAGCAAGGAAAACATTCAGTACTTC. Amino acids: CASSLQYSKENIQYF. Based on the CDR3 plus reference TRBV7-2 and TRBJ2-4, the full variable domain is GAGVSQSPSNKVTEKGKDVELRCDPISGHTALYWYRQSLGQGLEFLIYFQGNSAPDKSGLPSDRFSAERTGGSVSTLTIQRTQQEDSAVYLCASSLQYSKENIQYFGAGTRLSVL.

The chain links TRBV4-3 to TRBJ2-1, with TRBD2 matching 12 bases. Germline V gives CDR1 LGHNA, CDR2 YSLEER. The CDR3 length is 15 residues. V was clipped by 4 bases and J by 6 bases; unmatched bases: 4. The chain's CDR3 is CASSPETSGGNEQFF. As DNA, the CDR3 is TGCGCCAGCAGCCCAGAGACTAGCGGGGGCAATGAGCAGTTCTTC.